This entry lists 10 T cell receptor beta chains sequenced from one sample in a study of blood T cell repertoires in COVID-19 (dated by TCRdb to the early 2020s). The library came from the immunoSEQ multiplex PCR assay. This immuneACCESS table, as held by TCRdb, lists in-frame sequences with V and J called but not all clones. Of the missing ones, under half trace to an unresolved V gene in checked studies; the others have no known cause. Within this sample are roughly 220,000 clones, with just under 85% of them counted one time only. The ten largest clones add up to approximately 1.4% of the sample. Sequenced material: PBMCs or T cells enriched from blood (not recorded which). These receptors were taken from a middle-aged woman with acute COVID-19.

The genes are TRBV6-5 and TRBJ2-7; 11 positions agree with TRBD2. The CDR3 totals 14 residues. The V gene end was trimmed by 10 bases and the J gene end by 2 bases; junction bases not matched to a gene: 7. CDR1 and CDR2 (germline): MNHEY, SVGAGI. This chain's CDR3 is CATVASGGPYEQYF. The CDR3 DNA reads TGTGCCACCGTCGCTAGCGGGGGGCCCTACGAGCAGTACTTC.

The chain uses TRBV27 and TRBJ1-6; 10 bases map to TRBD1. Per germline, CDR1 MNHEY and CDR2 SMNVEV (reference sequence). The CDR3 is 18 residues long. The ends lost 2 bases at V and 4 bases at J; junction bases unmatched: 8. This CDR3 reads CASSLSRDRGDYNSPLHF. As DNA, the CDR3 is TGTGCCAGCAGTTTAAGTCGGGACAGGGGCGATTATAATTCACCCCTCCACTTT.

The chain employs TRBV5-5 and TRBJ1-6, with 7 bases identical to TRBD1. After removal of 7 bases from V and 7 bases from J, the junction contained 8 bases not matched to a gene. The CDR3 length is 14 residues. The germline gives CDR1 SGHKS, CDR2 YYEKEE (reference sequence). The CDR3 DNA is TGTGCCAGCTCCGGGGCAGGGGGAAATTCACCCCTCCACTTT. This gives the protein CASSGAGGNSPLHF.

This sequence joins TRBV19 and TRBJ1-1; D may be TRBD1 (5 bases). Germline assignment: CDR1 LNHDA and CDR2 SQIVND (reference sequence). The CDR3 spans 15 residues. V was cut by 7 bases and J by 4 bases, with 19 bases left in between. The CDR3 sequence is CASMGSGRAPTEAFF. CDR3 nucleotide sequence: TGTGCCAGTATGGGGTCCGGCAGGGCTCCCACTGAAGCTTTCTTT.

This clone has only a few counts. The CDR3 sequence is CAITRGGTDYNYGYTF. The DNA for the CDR3 is TGTGCCATCACCCGAGGGGGGACAGACTATAACTATGGCTACACCTTC. The V call is TRBV10-3, the J call TRBJ1-2; TRBD1 matches 7 bases. Germline lookup yields CDR1 ENHRY and CDR2 SYGVKD. The V gene end was trimmed by 7 bases and the J gene end by 1 base; junction bases not matched to a gene: 12. This CDR3 region has 16 residues.

The sample holds a few counts of this clone. The rearrangement links TRBV5-8 to TRBJ1-2; no reliable D call. V dropped 4 bases and J dropped 7 bases, with 14 bases sitting between them. CDR1 SGHTS and CDR2 YDEGEE come from the germline V gene. The CDR3 contains 13 residues. CDR3 sequence: CASSRGSGAGYTF. CDR3 bases: TGTGCCAGCAGCCGAGGATCGGGAGCTGGCTACACCTTC.

The chain joins TRBV4-1 to TRBJ1-1; D is possibly TRBD1 (6 bases). Per germline, CDR1 MGHRA and CDR2 YSYEKL. V gave up 0 bases and J gave up 4 bases, with 9 bases separating them. This CDR3 has 14 amino acids. CDR3: CASSQDRGGTEAFF. In nucleotides, the CDR3 is TGCGCCAGCAGCCAAGACAGGGGCGGCACTGAAGCTTTCTTT.

The chain is built from TRBV4-3 and TRBJ2-1, with TRBD2 identical over 8 bases. The CDR3 has 16 residues. The V and J ends lost 0 bases and 3 bases, in that order; junction bases with no gene match: 4. Germline lookup yields CDR1 LGHNA and CDR2 YSLEER. The CDR3, as DNA: TGCGCCAGCAGCCAAGATTTGGCGGGGGGCTACAATGAGCAGTTCTTC. This sequence encodes CASSQDLAGGYNEQFF.

The chain employs TRBV4-1 and TRBJ2-1, with TRBD2 as a possible D gene (5 bases). With 0 bases removed from V and 14 bases from J, the gap between germline ends came to 14 bases. Germline V gives CDR1 MGHRA, CDR2 YSYEKL. CDR3 length equals 13 residues. CDR3 amino acids: CASSQEERLGEFF. The CDR3 DNA follows: TGCGCCAGCAGCCAAGAGGAGCGCCTGGGAGAGTTCTTC.

Concerning this clone: Other DNA sequences in this sample translate to the same CDR3. This chain links TRBV6-4 with TRBJ2-1, with D possibly TRBD2 on 6 matching bases. Per the germline V gene, CDR1 is MRHNA and CDR2 is SNTAGT. Trimming left V 0 bases short and J 4 bases short, with 10 bases between. The CDR3 sequence is 15 residues long. DNA of the CDR3: TGTGCCAGCAGTGACTCTGGCGGGGCGTACAATGAGCAGTTCTTC. Translating gives CASSDSGGAYNEQFF.